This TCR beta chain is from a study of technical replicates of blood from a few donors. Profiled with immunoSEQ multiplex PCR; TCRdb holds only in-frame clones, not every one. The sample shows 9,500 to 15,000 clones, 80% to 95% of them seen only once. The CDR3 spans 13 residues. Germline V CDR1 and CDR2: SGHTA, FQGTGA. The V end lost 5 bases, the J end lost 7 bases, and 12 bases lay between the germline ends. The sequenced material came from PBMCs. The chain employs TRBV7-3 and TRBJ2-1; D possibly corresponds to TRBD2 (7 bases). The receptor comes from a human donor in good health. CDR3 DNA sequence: TGTGCCAGCAGCCTACAGGGAGGGAATGAGCAGTTCTTC. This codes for CASSLQGGNEQFF.